Here is one TCR beta chain with its context. This sample is part of a study of blood T cell repertoires in COVID-19. Looking at the study overall: The samples span acute and convalescent COVID-19 from the United States, Italy and Spain.

Authors' analysis steps: Reference gene primers were amplified, and this amplification served to estimate nucleated cell counts. Sequencing was performed with immunoSEQ multiplex PCR; in TCRdb, only in-frame clones are kept and a portion is missing. D and trimming come from the DNA, and the V and J calls and clone size come from that table. The sample lists over 350,000 clones, around 90% occurring once. Across about two dozen US areas, participants ranged in age from about 18 to 89 years. Participant reports of clinical history set cohort assignment. The clonotype was recovered from a woman aged 18 to 35 with acute COVID-19. The sequencing sample was made of PBMCs or T cells enriched from blood (not recorded which).

CDR3 sequence: CASSLSRDYEQYF. The CDR3 coding sequence is TGTGCCAGCAGCTTATCGCGGGACTACGAGCAGTACTTC. The chain is built from TRBV7-7 and TRBJ2-7; maybe TRBD2 (6 bases). Germline V gives CDR1 SSHAT, CDR2 FNYEAQ (reference sequence). The CDR3 length is 13 residues. Deletions cut 2 bases from V and 3 bases from J, with 8 bases between.